Listed here are 27 T cell receptor beta chains from one sample, sequenced in a study of radiotherapy plus CTLA-4 blockade in lung cancer. Generated by immunoSEQ multiplex PCR, the TCRdb table keeps only in-frame clones and is missing some. The profile shows about 76,000 clones, approximately 80% of them singletons. This material consisted of peripheral blood, taken from a patient treated with radiotherapy plus ipilimumab. These receptor sequences come from a human donor with non-small cell lung cancer who had stable disease on radiotherapy plus ipilimumab.

This clone occurred a few times. The chain has TRBV28 and TRBJ1-4; D uncertain. Germline CDR1 reads MDHEN; CDR2 reads SYDVKM. CDR3 size: 10 residues. V lost 5 bases, J lost 8 bases, and 3 bases lay in between. CDR3 sequence reads: CASSSEKLFF. CDR3 in DNA: TGTGCCAGCAGTAGCGAAAAACTGTTTTTT. Variable domain in full (rest from reference TRBV28 and TRBJ1-4): DVKVTQSSRYLVKRTGEKVFLECVQDMDHENMFWYRQDPGLGLRLIYFSYDVKMKEKGDIPEGYSVSREKKERFSLILESASTNQTSMYLCASSSEKLFFGSGTQLSVL.

This clone was observed a handful of times. The gene calls are TRBV5-1 and TRBJ2-7; 8 nucleotides match TRBD1. J lost 6 bases, V lost 4 bases, and 6 bases had no gene match. Germline V gene sequence: CDR1 SGHRS, CDR2 YFSETQ. The CDR3 is 13 amino acids. The DNA for the CDR3 is TGCGCCAGCAGCGATCAGGGGGCGGGCGAGCAGTACTTC. Protein: CASSDQGAGEQYF.

This clone was seen a handful of times. V usage is TRBV10-1 and J usage is TRBJ2-5; no clear D. Germline V gene lookup returns CDR1 WNHNN and CDR2 SYGVQD (reference sequence). The CDR3 extends over 13 amino acids. V gave up 0 bases and J gave up 6 bases, with 8 bases separating them. The CDR3 DNA reads TGCGCCAGCAGTGAGTCGATAGGACAGACCCAGTACTTC. It encodes CASSESIGQTQYF.

The V call is TRBV2, the J call TRBJ2-2, with 12 bases matching TRBD1. CDR1 SNHLY and CDR2 FYNNEI come from the germline V gene. This CDR3 region has 17 residues. The V segment lost 3 bases and the J segment 3 bases; nucleotides outside the gene matches: 5. This CDR3 reads CASSDRDRGLDTGELFF. In nucleotides, the CDR3 is TGTGCCAGCAGTGACCGGGACAGGGGGCTCGACACCGGGGAGCTGTTTTTT.

The V and J genes are TRBV28 and TRBJ2-1, with TRBD2 matching 9 bases. This CDR3 contains 16 residues. The V gene end was trimmed by 6 bases and the J gene end by 0 bases; junction bases not matched to a gene: 6. Germline CDR1 MDHEN, CDR2 SYDVKM. The CDR3 region is CASSRGLASSYNEQFF. The CDR3 bases are TGTGCCAGCAGCCGAGGACTAGCGAGCTCCTACAATGAGCAGTTCTTC.

The chain couples TRBV18 to TRBJ1-1; weak D call: TRBD1 (6 bases). V lost 3 bases to trimming and J lost 1 base, with 12 bases between them. The CDR3 has 15 amino acids. The germline CDR1 and CDR2 sequences are KGHSH and LQKENI. The CDR3 DNA reads TGTGCCAGCTCACCCCGGGGGGCCTCGAACACTGAAGCTTTCTTT. Amino acid sequence: CASSPRGASNTEAFF. The complete variable domain, with remaining parts taken from reference TRBV18 and TRBJ1-1, reads NAGVMQNPRHLVRRRGQEARLRCSPMKGHSHVYWYRQLPEEGLKFMVYLQKENIIDESGMPKERFSAEFPKEGPSILRIQQVVRGDSAAYFCASSPRGASNTEAFFGQGTRLTVV.

This clone was detected once. In DNA, the CDR3 is TGTGCCAGCCACAGGGGGGTGAACACTGAAGCTTTCTTT. Protein sequence: CASHRGVNTEAFF. The chain employs TRBV10-3 and TRBJ1-1; 8 bases align to TRBD1. The CDR3 has 13 amino acids. V lost 10 bases to trimming and J lost 0 bases; unmatched junction nucleotides: 4. The germline V gene has CDR1 ENHRY and CDR2 SYGVKD.

This rearrangement joins TRBV7-2 to TRBJ2-1, with 9 bases fitting TRBD2. With 5 bases clipped from V and 5 bases from J, the junction kept 7 bases outside the gene matches. The CDR3 sequence is 15 residues long. Germline values: CDR1 SGHTA, CDR2 FQGNSA. The DNA for the CDR3 is TGTGCCAGCAGCCGGAGCGGGGGGACTCACAATGAGCAGTTCTTC. Protein sequence: CASSRSGGTHNEQFF.

This chain connects TRBV7-6 to TRBJ1-2; D is unclear. The ends were cut back, 0 bases at V and 2 bases at J, with 7 bases in the middle. The CDR3 runs 14 residues. The germline gives CDR1 SGHVS, CDR2 FNYEAQ. This chain's CDR3 is CASSLASGNYGYTF. The CDR3 DNA sequence: TGTGCCAGCAGCTTAGCATCAGGAAACTATGGCTACACCTTC.

This chain connects TRBV30 to TRBJ2-3; TRBD2 matches at 11 bases. V trimming: 3 bases; J trimming: 0 bases; junction bases outside the gene matches: 14. The CDR3 covers 19 residues. Germline V gene data show CDR1 as GTSNPN and CDR2 as SVGIG (reference sequence). The CDR3 DNA is TGTGCCTGGAGCCGGGGGCTAGCGGGGGGCCCCCAAAGCACAGATACGCAGTATTTT. Amino acid sequence: CAWSRGLAGGPQSTDTQYF.

The genes are TRBV7-2 and TRBJ1-5, with 7 bases identical to TRBD1. The ends lost 5 bases at V and 7 bases at J; junction bases unmatched: 11. Germline CDR1 is SGHTA and CDR2 is FQGNSA. The CDR3 spans 15 residues. CDR3 sequence (DNA): TGTGCCAGCAGCCGGGACAGTTCCTCCGGGCAGCCCCAGCATTTT. It yields the protein CASSRDSSSGQPQHF.

This clone was detected once. The chain is built from TRBV7-9 and TRBJ2-7; either TRBD1 or TRBD2 may fit D (6 bases each). The CDR3 sequence is 15 residues long. Germline CDR1 reads SEHNR; CDR2 reads FQNEAQ (reference sequence). V was clipped by 5 bases and J by 5 bases, with 19 bases between them. The CDR3 DNA sequence: TGTGCCAGCAGCCCCCGTGGGGGGCCCGGAGACGAGCAGTACTTC. Translating it yields CASSPRGGPGDEQYF.

The DNA for the CDR3 is TGCGCCAGCAGCAAAGCCCCGGGTACCGGGGAGCTGTTTTTT. It translates to CASSKAPGTGELFF. This chain links TRBV5-1 with TRBJ2-2, with D unclear. The V gene lost 4 bases and the J gene lost 5 bases, with 12 bases spanning the gap. The CDR3 runs to 14 residues. Germline V CDR1 and CDR2: SGHRS, YFSETQ.

The chain recombines TRBV7-3 with TRBJ2-3, with TRBD2 matching 10 bases. The germline gives CDR1 SGHTA, CDR2 FQGTGA. With V trimmed by 2 bases and J by 4 bases, 6 bases remained unmatched. The CDR3 is made up of 16 amino acids. DNA for the CDR3: TGTGCCAGCAGCTTAGGGCTAGCGGGAGTATCAGATACGCAGTATTTT. Its translation: CASSLGLAGVSDTQYF.

The genes are TRBV27 and TRBJ1-6; no reliable D call. The CDR3 consists of 14 residues. V was pared by 3 bases and J by 5 bases, with 8 bases between. Germline loops: CDR1 MNHEY, CDR2 SMNVEV (reference sequence). The CDR3 loop is CASSFRTDNSPLHF. The CDR3 DNA is TGTGCCAGCAGTTTTAGGACGGATAATTCACCCCTCCACTTT.

This clone was detected a few times. The J gene is TRBJ1-1, the V gene TRBV18; 9 nucleotides align to TRBD1. Germline loops: CDR1 KGHSH, CDR2 LQKENI. The CDR3 consists of 15 residues. Trimming removed 6 bases from V and 0 bases from J; junction bases left unmatched: 5. CDR3 in DNA: TGTGCCAGCTCTATACGGGACAGGGTGAACACTGAAGCTTTCTTT. Protein: CASSIRDRVNTEAFF.

V and J are TRBV7-2 and TRBJ1-3; 9 nucleotides line up with TRBD1. CDR3 size: 16 residues. V shed 0 bases and J 4 bases; nucleotides not matched to a gene: 4. Per the germline V gene, CDR1 is SGHTA and CDR2 is FQGNSA. This CDR3 is CASSLAGTGPGNTIYF. The CDR3 DNA sequence: TGTGCCAGCAGCTTAGCGGGGACAGGGCCCGGAAACACCATATATTTT.

This clone was seen just once. V gene TRBV18 combines with J gene TRBJ2-5, with D uncertain. V lost 2 bases to trimming and J lost 6 bases, with 7 bases between them. CDR1 and CDR2 from the germline V gene are KGHSH and LQKENI. The CDR3 runs 12 residues. The DNA for the CDR3 is TGTGCCAGCTCACCAGGGATGAAGACCCAGTACTTC. This translates into CASSPGMKTQYF.

This clone was observed a few times. This sequence joins TRBV19 and TRBJ2-2; tentative D call: TRBD1 (6 bases). The germline CDR1 and CDR2 sequences are LNHDA and SQIVND (reference sequence). The CDR3 loop spans 15 amino acids. V lost 8 bases and J 3 bases, leaving 16 bases between the germline ends. CDR3 loop: CASQAQGTYTGELFF. CDR3 nucleotides: TGTGCCAGTCAAGCGCAGGGGACGTACACCGGGGAGCTGTTTTTT. Complete variable domain (other parts from reference TRBV19 and TRBJ2-2): DGGITQSPKYLFRKEGQNVTLSCEQNLNHDAMYWYRQDPGQGLRLIYYSQIVNDFQKGDIAEGYSVSREKKESFPLTVTSAQKNPTAFYLCASQAQGTYTGELFFGEGSRLTVL.

The rearrangement uses TRBV5-1 and TRBJ2-3; D gene uncertain. The CDR3 is 13 residues long. V lost 0 bases and J 7 bases, leaving 9 bases between the germline ends. Per the germline V gene, CDR1 is SGHRS and CDR2 is YFSETQ. The CDR3 coding sequence is TGCGCCAGCAGCTTGGAGCTGAGACATACGCAGTATTTT. Its protein is CASSLELRHTQYF.

In its sample, this clone was seen a few times. The chain carries TRBV18 and TRBJ2-7, with unresolved D. V lost 6 bases and J 3 bases, leaving 9 bases between the germline ends. The CDR3 loop spans 12 amino acids. In germline, CDR1 is KGHSH, CDR2 LQKENI. CDR3 region: CASSLQIYEQYF. In DNA form, the CDR3 reads TGTGCCAGCTCTCTACAGATCTACGAGCAGTACTTC.

This chain connects TRBV7-3 to TRBJ2-5, with D possibly being TRBD1 or TRBD2 (5 bases each). Germline V gives CDR1 SGHTA, CDR2 FQGTGA. Between the trimmed V and J ends, which lost 5 bases and 5 bases, there was a span of 12 bases. The CDR3 length is 13 residues. This chain's CDR3 is CASSLFEGETQYF. The CDR3 DNA is TGTGCCAGCAGCCTTTTCGAGGGGGAGACCCAGTACTTC.

The V and J genes are TRBV6-6 and TRBJ1-2; a possible D gene is TRBD1 (6 bases). V lost 2 bases and J 2 bases, leaving 6 bases between the germline ends. The CDR3 runs to 13 residues. CDR1 and CDR2 from the germline V gene are MNHNY and SVGAGI (reference sequence). The CDR3 here is CASSYQGNYGYTF. CDR3 nucleotides: TGTGCCAGCAGTTACCAGGGGAACTATGGCTACACCTTC.

The rearrangement uses TRBV7-2 and TRBJ2-3; TRBD2 agrees at 8 bases. V lost 1 base to trimming and J lost 3 bases; unmatched junction nucleotides: 6. Per the germline V gene, CDR1 is SGHTA and CDR2 is FQGNSA. The CDR3 consists of 16 residues. In nucleotides, the CDR3 is TGTGCCAGCAGCTTAGGGGCGGGGGGAGGTACAGATACGCAGTATTTT. Protein product: CASSLGAGGGTDTQYF.

The chain uses TRBV5-1 and TRBJ1-1, with D perhaps TRBD1 (5 bases). V lost 0 bases and J lost 4, with 10 bases in between. Germline CDR1 reads SGHRS; CDR2 reads YFSETQ. CDR3 length: 14 amino acids. CDR3 in DNA: TGCGCCAGCAGCTTGGCCGGGAGGGGCACTGAAGCTTTCTTT. Translated: CASSLAGRGTEAFF. The full variable domain, its missing parts supplied by reference TRBV5-1 and TRBJ1-1, is KAGVTQTPRYLIKTRGQQVTLSCSPISGHRSVSWYQQTPGQGLQFLFEYFSETQRNKGNFPGRFSGRQFSNSRSEMNVSTLELGDSALYLCASSLAGRGTEAFFGQGTRLTVV.

The chain recombines TRBV5-5 with TRBJ2-7; the D is unclear. V lost 6 bases and J lost 0, with 13 bases in between. CDR1 and CDR2 from the germline V gene are SGHKS and YYEKEE (reference sequence). The CDR3 is made up of 14 amino acids. CDR3 sequence: CASTMVGTSYEQYF. CDR3 in DNA: TGTGCCAGCACCATGGTGGGTACCTCCTACGAGCAGTACTTC. The variable domain in full, with the rest retrieved from reference TRBV5-5 and TRBJ2-7, is DAGVTQSPTHLIKTRGQQVTLRCSPISGHKSVSWYQQVLGQGPQFIFQYYEKEERGRGNFPDRFSARQFPNYSSELNVNALLLGDSALYLCASTMVGTSYEQYFGPGTRLTVT.

This sequence joins TRBV28 and TRBJ2-1, with 9 bases aligning to TRBD2. CDR1 and CDR2 from the germline V gene are MDHEN and SYDVKM. This CDR3 contains 15 residues. V shed 5 bases and J 9 bases; nucleotides not matched to a gene: 11. The CDR3 loop is CASSATAGGRVEQFF. The CDR3 bases are TGTGCCAGCAGTGCAACAGCGGGGGGCCGTGTTGAGCAGTTCTTC.